This T cell receptor (beta chain) derives from a study of identifying expanded T cells in peripheral blood. Produced via immunoSEQ multiplex PCR; TCRdb's table is partial and in-frame only. The table has tens of thousands of clones, around 86% seen once; the top ten hold about 18%. In its sample, this clone was seen once. Antigen: not known. No infections or other immune events were documented during collection. The CDR3 totals 14 residues. Trimming stripped 0 bases from V and 7 bases from J, with 10 bases between. Germline V gives CDR1 SGDLS, CDR2 YYNGEE. Findings and caveats of the study: Variance in clone template counts between approximately 2-week samples significantly increased with total template count across all healthy donors. About 1.2 clones differed between technical replicates, versus approximately 17 and 20 over time.

The sequencing input was blood. The sequence derives from a person aged 18 to 75 in good health. The chain has TRBV9 and TRBJ2-2; D uncertain. DNA for the CDR3: TGTGCCAGCAGCGTAGAGGGTTCGAGCGGGGAGCTGTTTTTT. Translating it yields CASSVEGSSGELFF.